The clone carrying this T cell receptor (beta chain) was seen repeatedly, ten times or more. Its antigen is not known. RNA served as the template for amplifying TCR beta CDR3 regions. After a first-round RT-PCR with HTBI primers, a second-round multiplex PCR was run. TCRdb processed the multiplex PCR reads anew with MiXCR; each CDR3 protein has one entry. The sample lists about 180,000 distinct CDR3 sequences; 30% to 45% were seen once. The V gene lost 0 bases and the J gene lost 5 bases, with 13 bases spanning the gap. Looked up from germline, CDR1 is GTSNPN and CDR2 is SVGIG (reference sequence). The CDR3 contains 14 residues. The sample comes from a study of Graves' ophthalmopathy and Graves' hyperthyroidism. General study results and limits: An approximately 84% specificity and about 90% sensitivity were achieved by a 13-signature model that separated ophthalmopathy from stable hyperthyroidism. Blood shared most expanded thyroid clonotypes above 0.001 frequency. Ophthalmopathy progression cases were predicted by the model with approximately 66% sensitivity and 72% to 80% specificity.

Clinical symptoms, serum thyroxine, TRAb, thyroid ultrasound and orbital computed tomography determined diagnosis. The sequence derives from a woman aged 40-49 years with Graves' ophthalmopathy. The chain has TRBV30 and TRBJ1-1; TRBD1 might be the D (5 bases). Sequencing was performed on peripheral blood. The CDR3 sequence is CAWSVPGGRTEAFF. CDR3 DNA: TGTGCCTGGAGTGTACCTGGGGGTAGGACTGAAGCTTTCTTT.